What follows describes a single T cell receptor beta chain. This sample was taken from a study of blood T cell repertoires in COVID-19. Study in general: The United States, Italy and Spain provided the acute and convalescent COVID-19 samples. The analysed material was cDNA or gDNA that came from T cells, B-cell-depleted T cells, or PBMCs.

As originally analysed: Reference gene primer amplification gave nucleated cell count estimates. This table comes from immunoSEQ multiplex PCR, and its TCRdb copy is limited to in-frame clones, with some not included. The V and J calls and clone size come from that table; D and trimming were worked out from the DNA. The table lists about 64,000 clones, 70% to 90% of them singletons. Sequences were obtained from peripheral blood. The TCR was taken from a man over 45 with active COVID-19.

CDR3 protein: CASSPLTGYSNQPQHF. The CDR3 DNA reads as TGTGCCAGCAGTCCTCTAACAGGGTATAGCAATCAGCCCCAGCATTTT. V gene TRBV28 combines with J gene TRBJ1-5, with D perhaps TRBD1 (6 bases). This CDR3 comprises 16 residues. Germline V gives CDR1 MDHEN, CDR2 SYDVKM. Trimming removed 5 bases at V and 0 bases at J, with 14 bases between.